This T cell receptor (beta chain) was retrieved from a study of T cell changes during pregnancy in multiple sclerosis. TCRdb keeps only in-frame clones here, not all; method: immunoSEQ multiplex PCR. The table records approximately 33,000 clones, around 90% of them present only once. This clone came up once. The material sequenced was CD4+ T cells from peripheral blood mononuclear cells, taken in the first trimester of pregnancy. This receptor was obtained from a female donor in good health, enrolled as a control in a pregnancy study.

CDR3 residues: CASSLTSGGIYNEQFF. CDR3 DNA sequence: TGTGCCAGCAGTCTGACTAGCGGGGGGATTTACAATGAGCAGTTCTTC. This chain joins TRBV7-9 and TRBJ2-1; TRBD2 agrees at 13 bases. The CDR3 totals 16 residues. Germline V gives CDR1 SEHNR, CDR2 FQNEAQ (reference sequence). J was trimmed by 4 bases and V by 6 bases; bases with no gene match: 6.